The 27 T cell receptor beta chains below come from one sample, sequenced in a study of T cell responses to AZD1222 COVID-19 vaccine. The data were produced by immunoSEQ multiplex PCR, yet TCRdb's version contains in-frame clones alone and is incomplete. The table records some 170,000 clones, approximately 94% of them present only once. Material: peripheral blood, obtained 28 days after the second AZD1222 dose. The receptors originated from an adult who received the AZD1222 COVID-19 vaccine.

The rearrangement links TRBV7-9 to TRBJ1-2, with 7 nucleotides matching TRBD1. The V gene end was trimmed by 5 bases and the J gene end by 4 bases; junction bases not matched to a gene: 7. Germline CDR1 SEHNR, CDR2 FQNEAQ (reference sequence). The CDR3 has 14 amino acids. The CDR3 is CASSEPWDSYGYTF. The CDR3 coding sequence is TGTGCCAGCAGCGAACCCTGGGACAGCTATGGCTACACCTTC.

The chain combines TRBV19 with TRBJ1-1, with 7 nucleotides matching TRBD1. With 7 bases clipped from V and 1 base from J, the junction kept 9 bases outside the gene matches. This CDR3 has 15 amino acids. Germline V gene data show CDR1 as LNHDA and CDR2 as SQIVND (reference sequence). Here the CDR3 DNA reads TGTGCCAGTATGACGGAGGGGGCAGGGAACACTGAAGCTTTCTTT. This sequence encodes CASMTEGAGNTEAFF.

This chain links TRBV7-9 with TRBJ1-3, with D possibly being TRBD1 (6 bases). Deletions cut 1 base from V and 0 bases from J, with 7 bases between. This CDR3 has 15 residues. Germline V gene lookup returns CDR1 SEHNR and CDR2 FQNEAQ (reference sequence). The CDR3 region is CASSLGQASGNTIYF. In DNA, the CDR3 is TGTGCCAGCAGCTTAGGACAGGCCTCTGGAAACACCATATATTTT.

This clone was found once. V usage is TRBV27 and J usage is TRBJ2-5; D is unresolved. There are 13 residues in the CDR3. In germline, CDR1 is MNHEY, CDR2 SMNVEV (reference sequence). Trimming cost V 3 bases and J 5 bases, with 10 bases left between them. CDR3 residues: CASSFGFLETQYF. The CDR3 nucleotides read TGTGCCAGCAGTTTTGGGTTCTTGGAGACCCAGTACTTC.

The chain employs TRBV4-2 and TRBJ2-2; D gene ambiguous. V was shortened by 4 bases and J by 2 bases, with 11 bases between the two germline ends. CDR3 length equals 15 residues. Germline V gene sequence: CDR1 LGHNA, CDR2 YNFKEQ. CDR3 amino acids: CASSRLDSNTGELFF. DNA for the CDR3: TGTGCCAGCAGCCGGTTAGACTCCAACACCGGGGAGCTGTTTTTT.

Here the CDR3 reads CASSPTGTETQYF. The CDR3 DNA is TGTGCCAGCTCACCCACCGGGACAGAGACCCAGTACTTC. The J gene is TRBJ2-5, the V gene TRBV18; D is tentatively TRBD1 or TRBD2 (5 bases each). Germline V CDR1 and CDR2: KGHSH, LQKENI. Trimming removed 3 bases at V and 4 bases at J, with 9 bases between. CDR3 length: 13 residues.

The chain recombines TRBV5-4 with TRBJ2-2, with TRBD2 matching 11 bases. J was trimmed by 6 bases and V by 3 bases; bases with no gene match: 10. This CDR3 is 17 amino acids long. Germline CDR1 SGHNT, CDR2 YYREEE (reference sequence). CDR3 amino acids: CASSSESLAGGAGELFF. The DNA of the CDR3 is TGTGCCAGCAGCTCCGAAAGTCTAGCGGGAGGCGCCGGGGAGCTGTTTTTT.

The rearrangement joins TRBV15 to TRBJ2-1, with TRBD2 matching over 13 bases. This CDR3 spans 17 amino acids. V lost 0 bases and J lost 8; bases outside the gene matches: 7. Germline loops: CDR1 LNHNV, CDR2 YYDKDF (reference sequence). This chain's CDR3 is CATSRDRTSGRYDEQFF. Written as DNA, the CDR3 is TGTGCCACCAGCAGAGATAGGACTAGCGGGAGATACGATGAGCAGTTCTTC. The complete variable domain, with remaining parts taken from reference TRBV15 and TRBJ2-1, reads DAMVIQNPRYQVTQFGKPVTLSCSQTLNHNVMYWYQQKSSQAPKLLFHYYDKDFNNEADTPDNFQSRRPNTSFCFLDIRSPGLGDTAMYLCATSRDRTSGRYDEQFFGPGTRLTVL.

CDR3 bases: TGTGCCAGCAGCGGGACAGGGGACAATTCACCCCTCCACTTT. As protein: CASSGTGDNSPLHF. The chain has TRBV6-5 and TRBJ1-6; 10 bases map to TRBD1. The CDR3 contains 14 residues. Unmatched junction bases numbered 3, after V lost 6 bases and J lost 7 bases. Germline CDR1 reads MNHEY; CDR2 reads SVGAGI.

The chain joins TRBV28 to TRBJ1-5; D might be TRBD1 (6 bases). V lost 5 bases and J 6 bases, leaving 14 bases between the germline ends. Germline CDR1 MDHEN, CDR2 SYDVKM. There are 14 residues in the CDR3. As DNA, the CDR3 is TGTGCCAGCAGTACGGGGGGGGGCGGTCAGCCCCAGCATTTT. Translation: CASSTGGGGQPQHF.

The V gene is TRBV11-3, the J gene TRBJ2-1; D is possibly TRBD2 (6 bases). With 8 bases removed from V and 9 bases from J, the gap between germline ends came to 14 bases. The germline CDR1 and CDR2 sequences are SGHNT and YENEEA. This CDR3 has 12 amino acids. CDR3 sequence reads: CASRGYLGEQFF. In DNA, the CDR3 is TGTGCCAGCCGGGGGTACCTTGGTGAGCAGTTCTTC.

The rearrangement uses TRBV24-1 and TRBJ2-3; D is unclear. The CDR3 is 14 residues long. V was cut by 4 bases and J by 2 bases, with 9 bases left in between. The germline gives CDR1 KGHDR, CDR2 SFDVKD. The CDR3, as DNA: TGTGCCACCAGTGACTGGCCGCACACAGATACGCAGTATTTT. The encoded protein is CATSDWPHTDTQYF.

The chain recombines TRBV9 with TRBJ2-5, with TRBD1 identical over 8 bases. The CDR3 length is 15 residues. Germline trimming cut 4 bases from V and 2 bases from J; bases unmatched to any gene: 7. Germline V gene sequence: CDR1 SGDLS, CDR2 YYNGEE. CDR3 protein: CASSRPDREQETQYF. CDR3 nucleotides: TGTGCCAGCAGCCGTCCGGACAGGGAGCAAGAGACCCAGTACTTC.

The chain has TRBV4-3 and TRBJ1-1; D is unresolved. Germline V gene data show CDR1 as LGHNA and CDR2 as YSLEER. The length of the CDR3 is 13 residues. V was shortened by 4 bases and J by 4 bases, with 10 bases between the two germline ends. CDR3 in amino acids: CASSLQIVTEAFF. In DNA form, the CDR3 reads TGCGCCAGCAGCCTTCAGATCGTCACTGAAGCTTTCTTT.

Only one count was recorded for this clone. The chain joins TRBV19 to TRBJ1-5; TRBD1 agrees at 7 bases. V lost 1 base, J lost 5 bases, and 5 bases stayed unmatched. Germline values: CDR1 LNHDA, CDR2 SQIVND (reference sequence). CDR3 length equals 15 residues. The CDR3 sequence: CASSIGGTVHQPQHF. In DNA form, the CDR3 reads TGTGCCAGTAGTATAGGGGGGACAGTACATCAGCCCCAGCATTTT.

V is TRBV5-1 and J is TRBJ2-7; 8 bases are shared with TRBD2. The CDR3 runs 14 residues. The J segment lost 1 base and the V segment lost 1 base, leaving 1 base of the junction unmatched. Germline CDR1 reads SGHRS; CDR2 reads YFSETQ. CDR3 protein: CASSLTSGSYEQYF. In nucleotides, the CDR3 is TGCGCCAGCAGCTTGACTAGCGGATCCTACGAGCAGTACTTC.

The chain couples TRBV5-1 to TRBJ2-1, with TRBD2 matching 8 bases. CDR1 and CDR2 from the germline V gene are SGHRS and YFSETQ. The CDR3 spans 14 residues. V trimming: 5 bases; J trimming: 6 bases; junction bases outside the gene matches: 7. CDR3 residues: CASSSGLDLNEQFF. The CDR3 DNA is TGCGCCAGCAGTTCGGGACTAGATCTCAATGAGCAGTTCTTC.

This clone was observed a single time. The CDR3 DNA reads TGCGCCAGCAGTGAAGATGGTAGGAGACTAATCTCCTACGAGCAGTACTTC. Its protein is CASSEDGRRLISYEQYF. J is TRBJ2-7 and V is TRBV10-2, with a possible D match to TRBD2 (5 bases). Per germline, CDR1 WSHSY and CDR2 SAAADI. The CDR3 has 17 amino acids. Trimming left V 3 bases short and J 0 bases short, with 18 bases between.

This clone was seen a single time. The gene calls are TRBV30 and TRBJ1-4, with D hard to call. This CDR3 region has 13 residues. The germline V gene encodes CDR1 GTSNPN and CDR2 SVGIG (reference sequence). Trimming took off 4 bases at V and 5 bases at J, with 11 bases between the two ends. The CDR3 DNA reads as TGTGCCTGGAACGACGGTTCGAATGAAAAACTGTTTTTT. Encoded protein: CAWNDGSNEKLFF. Complete variable domain (other parts from reference TRBV30 and TRBJ1-4): SQTIHQWPATLVQPVGSPLSLECTVEGTSNPNLYWYRQAAGRGLQLLFYSVGIGQISSEVPQNLSASRPQDRQFILSSKKLLLSDSGFYLCAWNDGSNEKLFFGSGTQLSVL.

This chain links TRBV5-1 with TRBJ2-7; TRBD2 matches at 11 bases. The CDR3 runs to 15 residues. The germline V gene has CDR1 SGHRS and CDR2 YFSETQ. V lost 2 bases to trimming and J lost 3 bases; unmatched junction nucleotides: 4. CDR3 sequence reads: CASSFQTSGIYEQYF. CDR3 nucleotides: TGCGCCAGCAGCTTCCAGACTAGCGGGATCTACGAGCAGTACTTC.

The genes are TRBV19 and TRBJ2-2; tentative D call: TRBD1 (5 bases). The CDR3 runs 17 residues. V dropped 1 base and J dropped 0 bases, with 12 bases sitting between them. From germline, CDR1 is LNHDA and CDR2 SQIVND (reference sequence). The CDR3 nucleotides are TGTGCCAGTAGTATAGGTGTTGACAGAACGAACACCGGGGAGCTGTTTTTT. It encodes CASSIGVDRTNTGELFF. The full variable domain, rest sourced from reference TRBV19 and TRBJ2-2, is DGGITQSPKYLFRKEGQNVTLSCEQNLNHDAMYWYRQDPGQGLRLIYYSQIVNDFQKGDIAEGYSVSREKKESFPLTVTSAQKNPTAFYLCASSIGVDRTNTGELFFGEGSRLTVL.

The J gene is TRBJ1-1, the V gene TRBV25-1; D is undetermined. Per germline, CDR1 MGHDK and CDR2 SYGVNS. V dropped 4 bases and J dropped 6 bases, with 9 bases sitting between them. The CDR3 is made up of 12 amino acids. CDR3 region: CASSATWAEAFF. Written as DNA, the CDR3 is TGTGCCAGCAGTGCGACTTGGGCTGAAGCTTTCTTT.

The V and J genes are TRBV5-6 and TRBJ2-5; no clear D gene. The V end lost 0 bases, the J end lost 1 base, and 7 bases lay between the germline ends. Germline CDR1 and CDR2: SGHDT and YYEEEE. This CDR3 comprises 14 residues. CDR3: CASSLVQTQETQYF. The CDR3 DNA reads as TGTGCCAGCAGCTTGGTACAGACCCAAGAGACCCAGTACTTC.

V usage is TRBV2 and J usage is TRBJ2-1; TRBD2 agrees at 9 bases. CDR1 is SNHLY, CDR2 FYNNEI, per germline. J lost 4 bases, V lost 7 bases, and 5 bases had no gene match. The CDR3 is 14 amino acids. CDR3 sequence: CASKTSGLYNEQFF. CDR3 nucleotide sequence: TGTGCCAGCAAGACTAGCGGACTGTACAATGAGCAGTTCTTC.

This clone has only one observation. The chain is built from TRBV7-9 and TRBJ1-1; perhaps TRBD1 as D (6 bases). V was cut by 5 bases and J by 0 bases, with 10 bases left in between. This CDR3 is 14 amino acids long. The germline CDR1 and CDR2 sequences are SEHNR and FQNEAQ (reference sequence). CDR3 nucleotide sequence: TGTGCCAGCAGCCCACAGGGCATGAACACTGAAGCTTTCTTT. It is translated as CASSPQGMNTEAFF.

V is TRBV20-1 and J is TRBJ2-7; no reliable D call. The germline V and J ends were trimmed by 3 bases and 1 base, with 4 bases remaining between them. The CDR3 is made up of 11 amino acids. The V gene's germline CDR1 is DFQATT and CDR2 SNEGSKA (reference sequence). CDR3: CSARASYEQYF. The CDR3 region has the DNA TGCAGTGCTAGGGCATCCTACGAGCAGTACTTC.

The chain joins TRBV3-1 (or the pseudogene TRBV3-2) to TRBJ2-3, with D hard to call. Looked up from germline, CDR1 is LGHDT and CDR2 is YNNKEL (reference sequence). The CDR3 length is 15 residues. Trimming removed 1 base from V and 3 bases from J, with 11 bases in between. CDR3 nucleotides: TGTGCCAGCAGCCAAGCCCCAAGGTTAACAGATACGCAGTATTTT. This sequence encodes CASSQAPRLTDTQYF.